The next 31 T cell receptor beta chains were all read from a single sample in a study of beta chain features in type 1 diabetes. Study outcomes and limitations: Significant though moderate, a shortening of TCRB CDR3s appeared in all four CD4+ subsets of Type 1 diabetes patients.

Expressed TCRB transcripts were sequenced, since all the RNA that had been isolated was reverse transcribed. The repertoire was sequenced with immunoSEQ multiplex PCR; TCRdb's copy has only in-frame clones and lacks some. The sample includes around 40,000 clones, approximately 70% of them seen just once. Their recognized antigens are unknown. Sequenced material: Tregs from blood. Receptor source: a woman aged 18-29 years with type 1 diabetes.

V gene TRBV5-1 combines with J gene TRBJ2-1; 8 nucleotides match TRBD2. The CDR3 contains 14 residues. Germline CDR1 SGHRS, CDR2 YFSETQ. The trim removed 4 bases at V and 5 bases at J, leaving 5 bases unmatched. CDR3 sequence reads: CASSPGGRNNEQFF. DNA for the CDR3: TGCGCCAGCAGCCCGGGGGGGAGAAACAATGAGCAGTTCTTC.

The V and J genes are TRBV10-3 and TRBJ1-6; 7 nucleotides align to TRBD1. With 9 bases clipped from V and 7 bases from J, the junction kept 6 bases outside the gene matches. The CDR3 is made up of 13 amino acids. Germline values: CDR1 ENHRY, CDR2 SYGVKD. The CDR3 is CAIQGGANSPLHF. The CDR3 bases are TGTGCCATACAAGGGGGCGCGAATTCACCCCTCCACTTT.

The genes are TRBV28 and TRBJ2-3, with 11 bases lining up with TRBD2. CDR3 length equals 15 residues. In germline, CDR1 is MDHEN, CDR2 SYDVKM. Unmatched junction bases numbered 7, after V lost 8 bases and J lost 3 bases. CDR3: CASLRTSGYTDTQYF. CDR3 nucleotide sequence: TGTGCCAGCTTAAGGACTAGCGGGTATACAGATACGCAGTATTTT.

The chain carries TRBV15 and TRBJ2-1; 10 bases line up with TRBD2. This CDR3 has 16 amino acids. The J segment lost 9 bases and the V segment lost 5 bases, leaving 13 bases of the junction unmatched. Germline V gene data show CDR1 as LNHNV and CDR2 as YYDKDF (reference sequence). The CDR3 region has the DNA TGTGCCACCAGCCCCGTAGCGGGAGGTCTATACGGTGAGCAGTTCTTC. Its translation: CATSPVAGGLYGEQFF.

J is TRBJ2-5 and V is TRBV30; D remains ambiguous. The DNA matches TRBJ2-7 better at its end, which makes the J call doubtful. This CDR3 has 13 amino acids. Germline CDR1 and CDR2: GTSNPN and SVGIG (reference sequence). The CDR3 DNA reads as TGTGCCTGGAGTCATAGTACCCCCTACGAGCAGTACTTC. Amino acid sequence: CAWSHSTPYEQYF.

The V gene is TRBV7-6, the J gene TRBJ2-1; 7 positions agree with TRBD2. Germline CDR1 reads SGHVS; CDR2 reads FNYEAQ. V shed 4 bases, J shed 5 bases, and the junction held 23 bases outside the gene matches. The CDR3 loop spans 20 amino acids. CDR3 in amino acids: CASSSMGGSGRPPLHNEQFF. CDR3 nucleotide sequence: TGTGCCAGCAGCTCCATGGGCGGGAGTGGTCGGCCCCCTTTACACAATGAGCAGTTCTTC.

V and J are TRBV7-9 and TRBJ2-1; 8 bases align to TRBD1. J lost 7 bases, V lost 1 base, and 6 bases had no gene match. CDR1 and CDR2 from the germline V gene are SEHNR and FQNEAQ (reference sequence). The CDR3 runs to 15 residues. DNA for the CDR3: TGTGCCAGCAGCTTAGGGACAGGGTCTCTGAATGAGCAGTTCTTC. Encoded protein: CASSLGTGSLNEQFF.

V usage is TRBV29-1 and J usage is TRBJ1-2; 8 nucleotides agree with TRBD1. This CDR3 region has 12 residues. Germline V CDR1 and CDR2: SQVTM, ANQGSEA. The ends lost 7 bases at V and 3 bases at J; junction bases unmatched: 4. CDR3 sequence reads: CSGQTGDYGYTF. CDR3 bases: TGCAGCGGCCAGACAGGGGACTATGGCTACACCTTC.

The chain recombines TRBV29-1 with TRBJ1-2; 12 bases match TRBD1. Germline trimming cut 1 base from V and 6 bases from J; bases unmatched to any gene: 9. Germline V lookup: CDR1 SQVTM, CDR2 ANQGSEA. The CDR3 has 16 amino acids. The CDR3 DNA follows: TGCAGCGTTGAAGCCCCGGGACAGGGGGCGTTGGATGGCTACACCTTC. Translation: CSVEAPGQGALDGYTF.

The V call is TRBV2, the J call TRBJ2-7; 15 positions agree with TRBD2. V gave up 1 base and J gave up 1 base; unmatched junction bases: 8. The germline V gene has CDR1 SNHLY and CDR2 FYNNEI. The CDR3 is 19 residues long. The CDR3 is CASSEGRTSGRVSSYEQYF. The CDR3 DNA reads as TGTGCCAGCAGTGAAGGAAGGACTAGCGGGAGGGTGAGTTCCTACGAGCAGTACTTC.

The chain links TRBV20-1 to TRBJ2-7; D is unresolved. The CDR3 contains 11 residues. Trimming removed 3 bases at V and 4 bases at J, with 7 bases between. CDR1 and CDR2 (germline): DFQATT, SNEGSKA (reference sequence). DNA of the CDR3: TGCAGTGCTAGGAGCTCTTACGAGCAGTACTTC. This codes for CSARSSYEQYF.

There are a few counts of this clone. The chain carries TRBV28 and TRBJ2-6; weak D call: TRBD1 (6 bases). In germline, CDR1 is MDHEN, CDR2 SYDVKM. V was trimmed by 6 bases and J by 2 bases, leaving 17 bases between them. The CDR3 extends over 17 amino acids. The CDR3, as DNA: TGTGCCAGCAGGCCCACAGGGATTAGGACTGGGGCCAACGTCCTGACTTTC. Protein product: CASRPTGIRTGANVLTF. Complete variable domain (other parts from reference TRBV28 and TRBJ2-6): DVKVTQSSRYLVKRTGEKVFLECVQDMDHENMFWYRQDPGLGLRLIYFSYDVKMKEKGDIPEGYSVSREKKERFSLILESASTNQTSMYLCASRPTGIRTGANVLTFGAGSRLTVL.

The chain has TRBV7-3 and TRBJ2-7; TRBD2 is a possible D gene (6 bases). This CDR3 spans 13 amino acids. The germline V and J ends were trimmed by 2 bases and 7 bases, with 12 bases remaining between them. CDR1 SGHTA and CDR2 FQGTGA come from the germline V gene. The CDR3 sequence is CASSLGREREQYF. CDR3 nucleotides: TGTGCCAGCAGCTTAGGACGGGAGCGGGAGCAGTACTTC.

V gene TRBV7-2 combines with J gene TRBJ1-2, with TRBD1 as a possible D gene (5 bases). Trimming took 0 bases from V and 3 from J, leaving 11 bases between them. Germline values: CDR1 SGHTA, CDR2 FQGNSA. CDR3 length equals 15 residues. CDR3: CASSLANQGYYGYTF. The CDR3 bases are TGTGCCAGCAGCTTAGCCAATCAGGGATACTATGGCTACACCTTC. The whole variable domain, filled in from reference TRBV7-2 and TRBJ1-2, reads GAGVSQSPSNKVTEKGKDVELRCDPISGHTALYWYRQSLGQGLEFLIYFQGNSAPDKSGLPSDRFSAERTGGSVSTLTIQRTQQEDSAVYLCASSLANQGYYGYTFGSGTRLTVV.

This chain uses TRBV6-5 with TRBJ2-2; 10 nucleotides agree with TRBD2. The germline gives CDR1 MNHEY, CDR2 SVGAGI. The CDR3 runs 16 residues. V lost 4 bases and J lost 6; bases outside the gene matches: 8. The CDR3 reads CASSSLGLAASGELFF. CDR3 in DNA: TGTGCCAGCAGTTCGCTTGGACTAGCGGCTTCCGGGGAGCTGTTTTTT.

This rearrangement joins TRBV7-9 to TRBJ2-6; D remains unclear. Germline V CDR1 and CDR2: SEHNR, FQNEAQ (reference sequence). The germline V and J ends were trimmed by 3 bases and 4 bases, with 10 bases remaining between them. This CDR3 has 15 amino acids. The CDR3 DNA reads TGTGCCAGCAGCTTGGGCCAAACCGGGGCCAACGTCCTGACTTTC. Its translation is CASSLGQTGANVLTF.

The chain employs TRBV18 and TRBJ2-7; D remains ambiguous. Trimming cost V 0 bases and J 2 bases, with 5 bases left between them. CDR1 KGHSH and CDR2 LQKENI come from the germline V gene. This CDR3 spans 13 amino acids. The CDR3 sequence: CASSPPAAYEQYF. The CDR3 region has the DNA TGTGCCAGCTCACCACCGGCGGCCTACGAGCAGTACTTC.

A word on this clone: A much larger clone differs from this one at a single base, so this may be a read error. The rearrangement joins TRBV11-2 to TRBJ2-3; 10 positions agree with TRBD2. Germline values: CDR1 SGHAT, CDR2 FQNNGV. J lost 5 bases, V lost 5 bases, and 4 bases had no gene match. The CDR3 is 14 residues long. CDR3: CASSPGLARDTQYF. The CDR3 bases are TGTGCCAGCAGCCCGGGACTAGCGAGAGATACGCAGTATTTT.

This clone was observed a handful of times. The chain couples TRBV7-3 to TRBJ2-1, with D possibly matching TRBD2 (5 bases). The CDR3 sequence is 12 residues long. The V end was cut by 5 bases, the J end by 8 bases, with 10 bases between. Germline CDR1 and CDR2: SGHTA and FQGTGA. The CDR3 DNA is TGTGCCAGCAGCCCCCCAGCGGATGAGCAGTTCTTC. This codes for CASSPPADEQFF.

V and J are TRBV28 and TRBJ2-1; TRBD2 matches at 11 bases. The CDR3 loop spans 15 amino acids. V trimming: 6 bases; J trimming: 10 bases; junction bases outside the gene matches: 11. Germline V gives CDR1 MDHEN, CDR2 SYDVKM. This chain's CDR3 is CASSPQLAGEREQFF. CDR3 in DNA: TGTGCCAGCAGCCCTCAACTAGCGGGAGAACGGGAGCAGTTCTTC.

DNA for the CDR3: TGTGCCAGCAGCTTCGTAACAGGGTCCACTGAAGCTTTCTTT. Translated, it gives CASSFVTGSTEAFF. The chain combines TRBV7-8 with TRBJ1-1; D possibly corresponds to TRBD1 (6 bases). Deletions cut 3 bases from V and 4 bases from J, with 12 bases between. This CDR3 contains 14 residues. Per germline, CDR1 SGHVS and CDR2 FQNEAQ.

The chain links TRBV28 to TRBJ2-1; a weak D match, TRBD1 (6 bases). V lost 5 bases, J lost 0 bases, and 26 bases lay in between. Looked up from germline, CDR1 is MDHEN and CDR2 is SYDVKM. CDR3 length: 20 residues. The CDR3 region has the DNA TGTGCCAGCAGTGTCCCCAGGGGTCGAATTCGGACAAGCTCCTACAATGAGCAGTTCTTC. Translation gives CASSVPRGRIRTSSYNEQFF.

The genes are TRBV28 and TRBJ2-5; possible D gene TRBD2, 6 bases. The CDR3 length is 14 residues. Trimming took off 8 bases at V and 5 bases at J, with 18 bases between the two ends. Germline values: CDR1 MDHEN, CDR2 SYDVKM. The CDR3 region has the DNA TGTGCCAGCGGTCCCTTGCGGGGACGGGAGACCCAGTACTTC. Protein product: CASGPLRGRETQYF. The full variable domain, with the rest looked up from reference TRBV28 and TRBJ2-5, is DVKVTQSSRYLVKRTGEKVFLECVQDMDHENMFWYRQDPGLGLRLIYFSYDVKMKEKGDIPEGYSVSREKKERFSLILESASTNQTSMYLCASGPLRGRETQYFGPGTRLLVL.

The rearrangement links TRBV11-3 to TRBJ2-2, with D possibly TRBD2 on 5 matching bases. The germline V gene has CDR1 SGHNT and CDR2 YENEEA. With 1 base removed from V and 4 bases from J, the gap between germline ends came to 10 bases. The CDR3 is made up of 15 amino acids. CDR3 in amino acids: CASSLVGSLTGELFF. The CDR3, as DNA: TGTGCCAGCAGCTTAGTGGGGAGCCTCACCGGGGAGCTGTTTTTT.

This clone turned up a few times. This chain uses TRBV19 with TRBJ1-5, with D perhaps TRBD1 (5 bases). The germline V and J ends were trimmed by 7 bases and 8 bases, with 15 bases remaining between them. There are 13 residues in the CDR3. The germline V gene encodes CDR1 LNHDA and CDR2 SQIVND (reference sequence). CDR3 loop: CASKGKGMEPQHF. In DNA, the CDR3 is TGTGCCAGTAAGGGTAAGGGGATGGAGCCCCAGCATTTT.

This chain links TRBV4-1 with TRBJ2-1; TRBD2 matches 13 bases. Trimming removed 2 bases from V and 4 bases from J; junction bases left unmatched: 8. The CDR3 contains 18 residues. Looked up from germline, CDR1 is MGHRA and CDR2 is YSYEKL. CDR3 coding DNA: TGCGCCAGCAGCCAAAACCCTGTGGGACTAGCGGGATACAATGAGCAGTTCTTC. Translated: CASSQNPVGLAGYNEQFF.

The rearrangement links TRBV5-1 to TRBJ2-5; 15 bases are shared with TRBD2. Per the germline V gene, CDR1 is SGHRS and CDR2 is YFSETQ. With 4 bases clipped from V and 3 bases from J, the junction kept 4 bases outside the gene matches. The CDR3 has 16 amino acids. CDR3 DNA: TGCGCCAGCAGCCTAGGACTAGCGGGGGGGAAAGAGACCCAGTACTTC. Protein sequence: CASSLGLAGGKETQYF.

V and J are TRBV28 and TRBJ1-2; 7 bases are a match to TRBD1. V was pared by 8 bases and J by 3 bases, with 9 bases of the junction left unmatched. The germline V gene encodes CDR1 MDHEN and CDR2 SYDVKM. The CDR3 covers 14 residues. CDR3 sequence (DNA): TGTGCCAGCTTTCCGCGACAGGGCGACTATGGCTACACCTTC. Translated: CASFPRQGDYGYTF.

The gene calls are TRBV29-1 and TRBJ2-3; TRBD2 aligns across 8 bases. Germline lookup yields CDR1 SQVTM and CDR2 ANQGSEA. CDR3 length: 16 residues. The V segment lost 4 bases and the J segment 4 bases; nucleotides outside the gene matches: 13. The CDR3 bases are TGCAGCGTTGGGAGGTTGGCGGGAGGAGTCTCAGATACGCAGTATTTT. As protein: CSVGRLAGGVSDTQYF.

This clone was found a few times. This chain links TRBV28 with TRBJ1-5, with TRBD1 identical over 11 bases. The CDR3 is 15 residues long. Looked up from germline, CDR1 is MDHEN and CDR2 is SYDVKM. Trimming cost V 5 bases and J 8 bases; bases outside gene matches: 8. CDR3: CASSHTPGQGEPQHF. The CDR3 DNA reads TGTGCCAGCAGTCACACGCCGGGACAGGGGGAGCCCCAGCATTTT.

V is TRBV11-2 and J is TRBJ1-1, with D tentatively TRBD1 (5 bases). This CDR3 has 14 residues. The V gene's germline CDR1 is SGHAT and CDR2 FQNNGV. V was cut by 3 bases and J by 10 bases, with 18 bases left in between. This CDR3 reads CASSLTVGGVGAFF. CDR3 nucleotides: TGTGCCAGCAGCTTGACGGTCGGAGGGGTGGGAGCTTTCTTT.